This TCR beta chain comes out of a study of cytomegalovirus exposure and HLA in healthy donors. With 60 Vbeta and 13 Jbeta primers, the PCR was carried out. Sequencing was performed with immunoSEQ multiplex PCR; in TCRdb, only in-frame clones are kept and a portion is missing. Among about 69,000 clones listed, roughly three quarters were seen once. CDR3 length: 14 amino acids. V lost 5 bases to trimming and J lost 5 bases; unmatched junction nucleotides: 7. Per the germline V gene, CDR1 is LNHDA and CDR2 is SQIVND (reference sequence). The specimen sequenced was PBMCs. The clonotype originates from a man in his late teens or twenties in good health and CMV-seronegative. The chain joins TRBV19 to TRBJ1-1, with TRBD1 matching over 8 bases. CDR3 DNA: TGTGCCAGTAGTCCTGGACAGGGCTGGACTGAAGCTTTCTTT. Encoded protein: CASSPGQGWTEAFF.